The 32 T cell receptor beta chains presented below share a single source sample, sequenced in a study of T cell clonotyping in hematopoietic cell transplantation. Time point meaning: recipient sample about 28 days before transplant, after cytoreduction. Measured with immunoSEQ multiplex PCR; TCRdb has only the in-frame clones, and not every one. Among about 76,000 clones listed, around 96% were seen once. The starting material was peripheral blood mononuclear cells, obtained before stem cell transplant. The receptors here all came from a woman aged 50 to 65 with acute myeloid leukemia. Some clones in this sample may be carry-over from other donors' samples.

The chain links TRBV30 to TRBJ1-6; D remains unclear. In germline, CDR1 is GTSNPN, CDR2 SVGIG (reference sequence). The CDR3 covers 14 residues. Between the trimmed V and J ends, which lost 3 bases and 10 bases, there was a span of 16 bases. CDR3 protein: CAWRSGYRVSPLHF. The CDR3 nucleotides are TGTGCCTGGAGGAGTGGATACCGGGTATCACCCCTCCACTTT.

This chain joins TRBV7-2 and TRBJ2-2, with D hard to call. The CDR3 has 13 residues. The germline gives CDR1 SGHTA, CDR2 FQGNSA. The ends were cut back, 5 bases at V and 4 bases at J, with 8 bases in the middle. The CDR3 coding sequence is TGTGCCAGCAGCCCATGGACCACCGGGGAGCTGTTTTTT. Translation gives CASSPWTTGELFF. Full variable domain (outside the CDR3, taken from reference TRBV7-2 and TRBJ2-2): GAGVSQSPSNKVTEKGKDVELRCDPISGHTALYWYRQSLGQGLEFLIYFQGNSAPDKSGLPSDRFSAERTGGSVSTLTIQRTQQEDSAVYLCASSPWTTGELFFGEGSRLTVL.

The DNA for the CDR3 is TGTGCCTGGATTGACAGGAACGATTACAATTCACCCCTCCACTTT. Its protein is CAWIDRNDYNSPLHF. V usage is TRBV30 and J usage is TRBJ1-6; D perhaps matches TRBD1 (6 bases). The V and J ends lost 4 bases and 7 bases respectively, with 17 bases between them. CDR1 GTSNPN and CDR2 SVGIG come from the germline V gene (reference sequence). The CDR3 consists of 15 residues.

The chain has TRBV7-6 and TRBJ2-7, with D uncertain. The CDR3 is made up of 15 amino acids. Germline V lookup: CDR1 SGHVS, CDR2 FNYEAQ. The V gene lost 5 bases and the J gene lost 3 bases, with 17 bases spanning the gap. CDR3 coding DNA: TGTGCCAGCAGCCGCCGACTGGACCAACGCTACGAGCAGTACTTC. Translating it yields CASSRRLDQRYEQYF.

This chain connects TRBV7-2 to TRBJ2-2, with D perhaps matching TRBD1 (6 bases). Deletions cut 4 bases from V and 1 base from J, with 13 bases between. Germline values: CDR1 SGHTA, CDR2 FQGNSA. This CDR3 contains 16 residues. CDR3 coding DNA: TGTGCCAGCAGCTCCACAGGGACCCAGAACACCGGGGAGCTGTTTTTT. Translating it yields CASSSTGTQNTGELFF. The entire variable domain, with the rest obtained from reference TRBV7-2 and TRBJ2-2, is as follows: GAGVSQSPSNKVTEKGKDVELRCDPISGHTALYWYRQSLGQGLEFLIYFQGNSAPDKSGLPSDRFSAERTGGSVSTLTIQRTQQEDSAVYLCASSSTGTQNTGELFFGEGSRLTVL.

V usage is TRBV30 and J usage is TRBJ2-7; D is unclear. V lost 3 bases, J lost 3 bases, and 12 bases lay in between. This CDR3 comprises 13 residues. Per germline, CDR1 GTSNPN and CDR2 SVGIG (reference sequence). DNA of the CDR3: TGTGCCTGGAGGAACATCGTGTACTACGAGCAGTACTTC. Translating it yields CAWRNIVYYEQYF.

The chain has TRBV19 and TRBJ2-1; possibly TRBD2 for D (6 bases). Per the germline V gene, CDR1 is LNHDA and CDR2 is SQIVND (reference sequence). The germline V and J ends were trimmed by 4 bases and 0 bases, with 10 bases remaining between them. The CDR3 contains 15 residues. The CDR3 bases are TGTGCCAGTAGTAGCCGGGGAGGCTCCTACAATGAGCAGTTCTTC. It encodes CASSSRGGSYNEQFF.

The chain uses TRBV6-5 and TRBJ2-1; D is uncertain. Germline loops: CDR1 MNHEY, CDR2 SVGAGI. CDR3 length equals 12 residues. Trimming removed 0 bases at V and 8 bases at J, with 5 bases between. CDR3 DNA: TGTGCCAGCAGTTACTCAGACCATGAGCAGTTCTTC. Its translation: CASSYSDHEQFF.

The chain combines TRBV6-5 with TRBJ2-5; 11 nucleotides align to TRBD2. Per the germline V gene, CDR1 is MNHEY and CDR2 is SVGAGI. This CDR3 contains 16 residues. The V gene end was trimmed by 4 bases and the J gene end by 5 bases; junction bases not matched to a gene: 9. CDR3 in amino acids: CASSSTSGSPGETQYF. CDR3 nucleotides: TGTGCCAGCAGTTCTACTAGCGGGAGTCCGGGTGAGACCCAGTACTTC.

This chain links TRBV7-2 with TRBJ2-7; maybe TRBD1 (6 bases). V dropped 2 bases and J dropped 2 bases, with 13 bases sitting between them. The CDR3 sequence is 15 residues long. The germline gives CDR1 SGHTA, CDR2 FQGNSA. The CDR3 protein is CASSLPPGATYEQYF. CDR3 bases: TGTGCCAGCAGCTTACCCCCAGGGGCTACCTACGAGCAGTACTTC. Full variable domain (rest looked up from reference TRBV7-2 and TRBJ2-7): GAGVSQSPSNKVTEKGKDVELRCDPISGHTALYWYRQSLGQGLEFLIYFQGNSAPDKSGLPSDRFSAERTGGSVSTLTIQRTQQEDSAVYLCASSLPPGATYEQYFGPGTRLTVT.

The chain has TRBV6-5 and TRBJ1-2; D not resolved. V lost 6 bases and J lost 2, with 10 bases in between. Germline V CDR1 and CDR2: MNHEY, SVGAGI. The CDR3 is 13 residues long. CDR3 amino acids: CASSRAVNYGYTF. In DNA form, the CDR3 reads TGTGCCAGCAGCCGGGCCGTAAACTATGGCTACACCTTC.

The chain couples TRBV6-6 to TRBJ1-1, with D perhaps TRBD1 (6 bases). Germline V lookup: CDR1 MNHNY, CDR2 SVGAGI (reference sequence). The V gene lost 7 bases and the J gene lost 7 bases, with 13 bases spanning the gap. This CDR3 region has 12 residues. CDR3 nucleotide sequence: TGTGCCAGCATTCGGACAGACATTGAAGCTTTCTTT. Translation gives CASIRTDIEAFF.

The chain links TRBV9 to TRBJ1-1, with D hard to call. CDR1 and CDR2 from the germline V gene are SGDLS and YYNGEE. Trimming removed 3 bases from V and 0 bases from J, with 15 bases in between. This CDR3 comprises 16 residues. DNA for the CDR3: TGTGCCAGCAGCGGTTTAAACCGTCGGGTGAACACTGAAGCTTTCTTT. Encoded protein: CASSGLNRRVNTEAFF. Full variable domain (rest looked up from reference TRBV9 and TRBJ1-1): DSGVTQTPKHLITATGQRVTLRCSPRSGDLSVYWYQQSLDQGLQFLIQYYNGEERAKGNILERFSAQQFPDLHSELNLSSLELGDSALYFCASSGLNRRVNTEAFFGQGTRLTVV.

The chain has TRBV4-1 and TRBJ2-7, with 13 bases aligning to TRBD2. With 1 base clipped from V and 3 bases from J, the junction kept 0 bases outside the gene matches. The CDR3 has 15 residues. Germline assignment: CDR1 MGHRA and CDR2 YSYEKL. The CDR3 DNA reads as TGCGCCAGCAGCCAAGGACTAGCGGGGGGCTACGAGCAGTACTTC. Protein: CASSQGLAGGYEQYF.

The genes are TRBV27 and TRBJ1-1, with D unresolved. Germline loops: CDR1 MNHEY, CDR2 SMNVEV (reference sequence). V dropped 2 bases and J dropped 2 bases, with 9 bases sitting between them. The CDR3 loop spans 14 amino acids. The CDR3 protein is CASSLQAGNTEAFF. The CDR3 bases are TGTGCCAGCAGTTTACAGGCAGGCAACACTGAAGCTTTCTTT.

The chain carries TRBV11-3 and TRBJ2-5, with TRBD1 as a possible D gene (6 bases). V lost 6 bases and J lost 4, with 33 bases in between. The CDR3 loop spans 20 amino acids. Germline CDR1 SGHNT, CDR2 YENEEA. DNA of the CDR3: TGTGCCAGCAGAAAAACCCCAAGTTTAGGTTCAGGGGTGTTGCGAGAGACCCAGTACTTC. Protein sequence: CASRKTPSLGSGVLRETQYF.

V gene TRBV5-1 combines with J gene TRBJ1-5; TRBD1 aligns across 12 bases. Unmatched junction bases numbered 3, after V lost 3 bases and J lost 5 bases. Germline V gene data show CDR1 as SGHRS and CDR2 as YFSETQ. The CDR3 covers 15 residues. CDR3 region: CASSWGTGGDQPQHF. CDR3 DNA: TGCGCCAGCAGCTGGGGGACAGGGGGCGATCAGCCCCAGCATTTT.

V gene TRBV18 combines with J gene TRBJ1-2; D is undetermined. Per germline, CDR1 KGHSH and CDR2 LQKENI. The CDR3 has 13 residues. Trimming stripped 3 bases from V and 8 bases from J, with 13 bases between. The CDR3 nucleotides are TGTGCCAGCTCACCGGATACAGAGCGCGGCTACACCTTC. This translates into CASSPDTERGYTF.

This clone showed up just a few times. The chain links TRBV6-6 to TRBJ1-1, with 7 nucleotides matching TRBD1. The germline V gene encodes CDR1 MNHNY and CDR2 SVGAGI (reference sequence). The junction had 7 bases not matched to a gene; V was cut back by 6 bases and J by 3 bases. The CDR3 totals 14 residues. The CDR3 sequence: CASRDRVGDTEAFF. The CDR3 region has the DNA TGTGCCAGCAGAGACAGGGTCGGGGACACTGAAGCTTTCTTT.

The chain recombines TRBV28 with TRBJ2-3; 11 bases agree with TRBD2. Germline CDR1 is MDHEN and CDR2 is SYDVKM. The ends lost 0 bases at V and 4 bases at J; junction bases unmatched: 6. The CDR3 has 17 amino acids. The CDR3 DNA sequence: TGTGCCAGCAGTTTATGGGATCTAGCGGGAGGTCCAGATACGCAGTATTTT. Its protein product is CASSLWDLAGGPDTQYF.

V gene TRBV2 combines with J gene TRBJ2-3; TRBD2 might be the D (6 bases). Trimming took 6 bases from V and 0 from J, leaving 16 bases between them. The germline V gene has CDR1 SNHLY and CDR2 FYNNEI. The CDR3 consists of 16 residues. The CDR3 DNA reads TGTGCCAGCAGACGCGGGACGGAATATAGCACAGATACGCAGTATTTT. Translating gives CASRRGTEYSTDTQYF.

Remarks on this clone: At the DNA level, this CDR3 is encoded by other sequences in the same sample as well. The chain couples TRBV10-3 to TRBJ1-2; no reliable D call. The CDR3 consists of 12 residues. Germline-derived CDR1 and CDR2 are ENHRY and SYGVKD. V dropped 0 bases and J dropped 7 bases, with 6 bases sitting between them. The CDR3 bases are TGTGCCATCAGTGAGTCGGAGGGTGGCTACACCTTC. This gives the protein CAISESEGGYTF.

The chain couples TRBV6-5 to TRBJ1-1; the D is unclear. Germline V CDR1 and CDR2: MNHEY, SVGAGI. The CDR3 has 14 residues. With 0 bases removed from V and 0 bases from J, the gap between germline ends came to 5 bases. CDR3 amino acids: CASSYSWVNTEAFF. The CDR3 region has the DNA TGTGCCAGCAGTTACTCCTGGGTGAACACTGAAGCTTTCTTT.

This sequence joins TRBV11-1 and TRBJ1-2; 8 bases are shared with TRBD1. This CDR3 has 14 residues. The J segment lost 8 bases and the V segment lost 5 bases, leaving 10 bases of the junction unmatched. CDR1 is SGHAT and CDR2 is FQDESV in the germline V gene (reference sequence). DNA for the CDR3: TGTGCCAGCAGCCAGTCGACGACAGGGGACGGCTACACCTTC. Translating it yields CASSQSTTGDGYTF.

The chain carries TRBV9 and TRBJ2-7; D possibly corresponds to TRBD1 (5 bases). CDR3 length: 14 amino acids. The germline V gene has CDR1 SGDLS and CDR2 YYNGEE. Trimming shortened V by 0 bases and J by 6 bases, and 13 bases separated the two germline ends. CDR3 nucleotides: TGTGCCAGCAGCGTAGCTGGCCAGGGCCCCGAGCAGTACTTC. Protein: CASSVAGQGPEQYF.

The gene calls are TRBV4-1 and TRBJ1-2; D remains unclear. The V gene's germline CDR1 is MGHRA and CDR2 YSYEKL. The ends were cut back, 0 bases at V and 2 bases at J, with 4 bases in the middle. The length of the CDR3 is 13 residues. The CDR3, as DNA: TGCGCCAGCAGCCAAGAGGACAACTATGGCTACACCTTC. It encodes CASSQEDNYGYTF.

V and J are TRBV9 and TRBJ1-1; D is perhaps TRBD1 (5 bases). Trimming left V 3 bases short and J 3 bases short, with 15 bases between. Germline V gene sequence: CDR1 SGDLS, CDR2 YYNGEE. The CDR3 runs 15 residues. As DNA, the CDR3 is TGTGCCAGCAGCGCCCCCCATACAGGATACACTGAAGCTTTCTTT. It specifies CASSAPHTGYTEAFF.

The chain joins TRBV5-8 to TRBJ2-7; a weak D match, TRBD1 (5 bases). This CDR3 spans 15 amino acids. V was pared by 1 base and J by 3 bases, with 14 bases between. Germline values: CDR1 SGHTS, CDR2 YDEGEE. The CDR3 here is CASSLRGVGNYEQYF. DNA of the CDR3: TGTGCCAGCAGCTTGAGGGGTGTGGGGAACTACGAGCAGTACTTC.

The chain's CDR3 is CASSVAVYDSEAFF. CDR3 coding DNA: TGTGCCAGCAGCGTAGCCGTTTATGACTCTGAAGCTTTCTTT. The chain uses TRBV9 and TRBJ1-1, with no clear D. V was clipped by 0 bases and J by 6 bases, with 12 bases between them. Germline V gene sequence: CDR1 SGDLS, CDR2 YYNGEE. The length of the CDR3 is 14 residues.

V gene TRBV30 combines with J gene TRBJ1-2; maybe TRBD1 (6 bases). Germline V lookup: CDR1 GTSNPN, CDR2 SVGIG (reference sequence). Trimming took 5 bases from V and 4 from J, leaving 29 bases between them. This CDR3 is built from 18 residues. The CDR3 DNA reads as TGTGCCTGGTCCTACCCACGTGGACAGAGGCCATACCTCTATGGCTACACCTTC. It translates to CAWSYPRGQRPYLYGYTF.

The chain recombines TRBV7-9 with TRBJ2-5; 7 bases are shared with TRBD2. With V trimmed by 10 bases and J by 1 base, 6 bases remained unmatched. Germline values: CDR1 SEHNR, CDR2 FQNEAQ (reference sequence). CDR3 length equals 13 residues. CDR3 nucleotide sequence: TGTGCCATCAGACTAGCACTCCAAGAGACCCAGTACTTC. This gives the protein CAIRLALQETQYF.

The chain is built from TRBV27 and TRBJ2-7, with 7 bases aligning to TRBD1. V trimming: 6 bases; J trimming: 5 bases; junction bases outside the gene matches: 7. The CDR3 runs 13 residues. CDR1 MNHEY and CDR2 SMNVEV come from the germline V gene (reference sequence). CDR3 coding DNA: TGTGCCAGCAGCCTCGACAGGGAGCACGAGCAGTACTTC. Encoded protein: CASSLDREHEQYF.